This TCR beta chain was found in a study of T cell responses to AZD1222 COVID-19 vaccine. General study results and limits: Nearly half of spike-specific TCRs reportedly target unmutated variant regions.

TCRdb's copy holds only in-frame clones and misses some; the assay was immunoSEQ multiplex PCR. The sample holds tens of thousands of clones, over 70% seen once. Germline loops: CDR1 MDHEN, CDR2 SYDVKM. With 3 bases removed from V and 2 bases from J, the gap between germline ends came to 14 bases. This CDR3 region has 16 residues. Second-dose intervals near 4 or 12 weeks were combined. Of note for this clone: The antigen is not known.

Sequencing was performed on peripheral blood, taken 28 days after the second AZD1222 dose. The chain employs TRBV28 and TRBJ2-1; the D gene is possibly TRBD1 (6 bases). This TCR derives from an adult who received the AZD1222 COVID-19 vaccine. For the CDR3, the DNA is TGTGCCAGCAGTTTTACCCTACAGGGACCCTACAATGAGCAGTTCTTC. It translates to CASSFTLQGPYNEQFF.